This passage covers 19 T cell receptor beta chains from one sample sequenced in a study of cytomegalovirus exposure and HLA in healthy donors. In the PCR, 60 Vbeta and 13 Jbeta primers were used. Profiling relied on immunoSEQ multiplex PCR, and the TCRdb table lists in-frame clones only, not all of them. This repertoire shows some 150,000 clones, about 70% found once; its top ten account for approximately 2.8%. The specimen was PBMCs. These receptors all stem from a man younger than 30 in good health and CMV-seronegative.

V and J are TRBV27 and TRBJ1-5; tentative D call: TRBD1 (5 bases). The V end was cut by 4 bases, the J end by 6 bases, with 13 bases between. CDR3 length: 14 amino acids. The germline V gene has CDR1 MNHEY and CDR2 SMNVEV (reference sequence). CDR3 loop: CASSSTVSRQPQHF. In DNA form, the CDR3 reads TGTGCCAGCAGTTCGACAGTTTCTCGTCAGCCCCAGCATTTT.

This chain joins TRBV6-5 and TRBJ1-1; the D gene is possibly TRBD1 (6 bases). V gave up 9 bases and J gave up 3 bases, with 20 bases separating them. Germline loops: CDR1 MNHEY, CDR2 SVGAGI. The CDR3 has 15 amino acids. In nucleotides, the CDR3 is TGTGCCAGTACCCCACAGGGTCGGCTTCACACTGAAGCTTTCTTT. This encodes CASTPQGRLHTEAFF.

The chain uses TRBV11-3 and TRBJ2-7; the match to TRBD1 covers 8 bases. The V gene's germline CDR1 is SGHNT and CDR2 YENEEA. The CDR3 runs 14 residues. The V and J ends lost 1 base and 6 bases, in that order; junction bases with no gene match: 5. The CDR3 coding sequence is TGTGCCAGCAGCTTAGGGCAGGGGGCTGGCGAGCAGTACTTC. Translated, it gives CASSLGQGAGEQYF.

The CDR3 coding sequence is TGTGCCAGCAGCATGACGGAGAGCAATCAGCCCCAGCATTTT. Its protein product is CASSMTESNQPQHF. This chain joins TRBV6-1 and TRBJ1-5; no clear D. Trimming removed 6 bases from V and 1 base from J, with 10 bases in between. Germline V gene lookup returns CDR1 MNHNS and CDR2 SASEGT. The CDR3 covers 14 residues.

The chain joins TRBV2 to TRBJ2-5; D is undetermined. Germline V lookup: CDR1 SNHLY, CDR2 FYNNEI. This CDR3 is built from 13 residues. Trimming cost V 3 bases and J 3 bases, with 8 bases left between them. The CDR3 loop is CASSEPSKETQYF. In nucleotides, the CDR3 is TGTGCCAGCAGTGAGCCCAGTAAAGAGACCCAGTACTTC.

This clone was detected once. The chain joins TRBV7-9 to TRBJ1-2, with 9 bases identical to TRBD1. This CDR3 has 16 residues. Looked up from germline, CDR1 is SEHNR and CDR2 is FQNEAQ (reference sequence). Unmatched junction bases numbered 7, after V lost 4 bases and J lost 1 base. In DNA, the CDR3 is TGTGCCAGCAGCTCCCCCAGGGACAGGGATAACTATGGCTACACCTTC. Translating gives CASSSPRDRDNYGYTF.

The chain links TRBV4-3 to TRBJ1-1, with TRBD1 as a possible D gene (6 bases). The germline V gene encodes CDR1 LGHNA and CDR2 YSLEER. Trimming pared 4 bases from V and 1 base from J, leaving 10 bases between. This CDR3 region has 14 residues. This chain's CDR3 is CASSPHRENTEAFF. CDR3 nucleotides: TGCGCCAGCAGCCCTCACAGGGAGAACACTGAAGCTTTCTTT.

The chain employs TRBV29-1 and TRBJ1-1; D may be TRBD1 (6 bases). Germline values: CDR1 SQVTM, CDR2 ANQGSEA. V was pared by 3 bases and J by 4 bases, with 12 bases between. The CDR3 length is 13 residues. The CDR3 coding sequence is TGCAGCGTTGAGAAGGGACACCTCACTGAAGCTTTCTTT. It specifies CSVEKGHLTEAFF.

This sequence joins TRBV5-5 and TRBJ1-2; tentative D call: TRBD1 (5 bases). Germline loops: CDR1 SGHKS, CDR2 YYEKEE (reference sequence). This CDR3 region has 13 residues. Trimming left V 4 bases short and J 0 bases short, with 7 bases between. CDR3 in DNA: TGTGCCAGCAGCCAGACAGCTAACTATGGCTACACCTTC. As protein: CASSQTANYGYTF. The full variable domain, in which reference TRBV5-5 and TRBJ1-2 provide the parts outside the CDR3, is DAGVTQSPTHLIKTRGQQVTLRCSPISGHKSVSWYQQVLGQGPQFIFQYYEKEERGRGNFPDRFSARQFPNYSSELNVNALLLGDSALYLCASSQTANYGYTFGSGTRLTVV.

The chain links TRBV19 to TRBJ2-1; TRBD2 agrees at 16 bases. CDR1 and CDR2 from the germline V gene are LNHDA and SQIVND (reference sequence). CDR3 length: 15 residues. V dropped 6 bases and J dropped 8; count of bases not matched to a gene: 4. CDR3 nucleotides: TGTGCCAGTAGCGAGGGACTAGCGGGGGGGCATGAGCAGTTCTTC. Its translation: CASSEGLAGGHEQFF.

This chain links TRBV2 with TRBJ2-3, with 9 bases identical to TRBD1. Looked up from germline, CDR1 is SNHLY and CDR2 is FYNNEI. V lost 3 bases, J lost 4 bases, and 5 bases stayed unmatched. The CDR3 covers 15 residues. The CDR3 DNA reads as TGTGCCAGCAGTGATATCGGACAGGGGCCAGATACGCAGTATTTT. It is translated as CASSDIGQGPDTQYF.

The chain combines TRBV6-1 with TRBJ2-5; a possible D gene is TRBD2 (7 bases). The CDR3 contains 14 residues. Per germline, CDR1 MNHNS and CDR2 SASEGT. Between the trimmed V and J ends, which lost 1 base and 4 bases, there was a span of 10 bases. The CDR3 DNA reads as TGTGCCAGCAGTGAAGGGGAGGGGGGAGAGACCCAGTACTTC. Amino acids: CASSEGEGGETQYF.

The chain couples TRBV5-6 to TRBJ2-5, with D possibly matching TRBD1 (6 bases). The closer fit of TRBJ2-7 to the DNA end suggests the J call may be wrong. The CDR3 is 13 amino acids. Germline CDR1 SGHDT, CDR2 YYEEEE. Here the CDR3 DNA reads TGTGCCAGCAGCCGACAGGTCTCCTACGAGCAGTACTTC. Its translation is CASSRQVSYEQYF.

This chain's CDR3 is CASSPSPGDSRVGYTF. The CDR3 region has the DNA TGTGCCAGCAGCCCCTCTCCCGGGGACAGCCGAGTTGGCTACACCTTC. The chain carries TRBV7-9 and TRBJ1-2; 7 bases map to TRBD1. The CDR3 contains 16 residues. Germline V gives CDR1 SEHNR, CDR2 FQNEAQ (reference sequence). V was clipped by 5 bases and J by 7 bases; unmatched bases: 16.

The chain combines TRBV9 with TRBJ2-5; D is ambiguous. Germline CDR1 reads SGDLS; CDR2 reads YYNGEE. V lost 4 bases and J 4 bases, leaving 20 bases between the germline ends. The CDR3 spans 16 residues. This chain's CDR3 is CASSPNLGPLGETQYF. The CDR3 nucleotides are TGTGCCAGCAGCCCTAACTTGGGCCCCCTGGGAGAGACCCAGTACTTC.

The chain uses TRBV6-1 and TRBJ2-5; D is undetermined. CDR3 length equals 14 residues. Trimming stripped 3 bases from V and 2 bases from J, with 10 bases between. In germline, CDR1 is MNHNS, CDR2 SASEGT. The CDR3 region is CASSEGSRQETQYF. CDR3 sequence (DNA): TGTGCCAGCAGTGAGGGCAGCAGACAAGAGACCCAGTACTTC.

The chain couples TRBV30 to TRBJ1-1, with no clear D. CDR1 and CDR2 from the germline V gene are GTSNPN and SVGIG (reference sequence). This CDR3 spans 11 amino acids. The V gene lost 5 bases and the J gene lost 2 bases, with 6 bases spanning the gap. The CDR3 here is CAWAGNTEAFF. The CDR3 nucleotides are TGTGCCTGGGCAGGAAACACTGAAGCTTTCTTT.

This clone has only a few counts. The rearrangement links TRBV5-1 to TRBJ2-1; 9 bases match TRBD2. Germline CDR1 is SGHRS and CDR2 is YFSETQ. V trimming: 0 bases; J trimming: 3 bases; junction bases outside the gene matches: 4. This CDR3 is 16 amino acids long. The CDR3, as DNA: TGCGCCAGCAGCTTGGCAAGCGGGGGGAACTACAATGAGCAGTTCTTC. Amino acids: CASSLASGGNYNEQFF.

The chain couples TRBV2 to TRBJ1-5, with D uncertain. V was shortened by 7 bases and J by 4 bases, with 14 bases between the two germline ends. The CDR3 runs 14 residues. Germline CDR1 SNHLY, CDR2 FYNNEI. The CDR3: CASKTWAGNQPQHF. DNA for the CDR3: TGTGCCAGCAAAACGTGGGCGGGGAATCAGCCCCAGCATTTT.